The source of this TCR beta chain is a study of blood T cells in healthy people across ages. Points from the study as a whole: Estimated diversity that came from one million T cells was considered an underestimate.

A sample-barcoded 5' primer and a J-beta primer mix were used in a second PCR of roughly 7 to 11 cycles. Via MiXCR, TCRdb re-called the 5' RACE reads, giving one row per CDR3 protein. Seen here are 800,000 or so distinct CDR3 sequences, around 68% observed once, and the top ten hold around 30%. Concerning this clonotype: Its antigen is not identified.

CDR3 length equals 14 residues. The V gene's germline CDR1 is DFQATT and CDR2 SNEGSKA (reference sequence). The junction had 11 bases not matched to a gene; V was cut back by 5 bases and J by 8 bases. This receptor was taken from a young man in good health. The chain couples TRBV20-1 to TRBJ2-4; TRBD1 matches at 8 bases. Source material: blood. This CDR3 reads CSAPPDREMDIQYF. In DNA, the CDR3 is TGCAGTGCTCCGCCGGACAGGGAGATGGACATTCAGTACTTC.